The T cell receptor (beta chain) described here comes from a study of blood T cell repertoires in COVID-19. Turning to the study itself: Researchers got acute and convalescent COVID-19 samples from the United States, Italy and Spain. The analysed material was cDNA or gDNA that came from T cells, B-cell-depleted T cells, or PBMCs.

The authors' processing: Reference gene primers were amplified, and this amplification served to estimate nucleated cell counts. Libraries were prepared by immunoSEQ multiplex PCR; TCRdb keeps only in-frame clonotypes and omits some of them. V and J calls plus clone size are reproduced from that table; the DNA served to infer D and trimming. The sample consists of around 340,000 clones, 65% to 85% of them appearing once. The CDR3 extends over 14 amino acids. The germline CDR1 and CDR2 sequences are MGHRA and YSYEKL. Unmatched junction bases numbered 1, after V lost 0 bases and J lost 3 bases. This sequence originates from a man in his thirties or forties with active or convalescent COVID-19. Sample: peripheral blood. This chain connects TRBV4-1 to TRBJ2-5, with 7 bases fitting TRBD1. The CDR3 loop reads CASSQEGTEETQYF. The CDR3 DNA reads TGCGCCAGCAGCCAAGAGGGGACAGAAGAGACCCAGTACTTC.